This T cell receptor (beta chain) was profiled in a study of spatial heterogeneity in lung cancer. Looking at the study overall: Strong correlation was found between tumor-region TCR transcript counts and a T cell module score from matched bulk RNA-seq.

Time point indicated: sample taken at primary tumor resection. No cell sorting; template was whole RNA from tumor, lung tissue or PBMC. The library protocol tagged each TCR cDNA with a unique molecular identifier. TCRdb analysed the 5' RACE reads with MiXCR anew, one entry per CDR3 protein. The top ten hold about a fifth of the sample, which has about 18,000 distinct CDR3 sequences, 8.5% to 10% seen once. Study-level findings and limits: Tumor mutation count correlated with how many alpha and beta TCRs expanded intratumorally.

This clonotype was recorded many times. Its specificity is unknown. Since the library was made to target alpha chains, this beta chain is a stray read and its abundance is not meaningful. CDR1 and CDR2 from the germline V gene are DFQATT and SNEGSKA (reference sequence). This CDR3 spans 15 amino acids. V was shortened by 3 bases and J by 1 base, with 14 bases between the two germline ends. J is TRBJ2-3 and V is TRBV20-1; D is possibly TRBD2 (6 bases). This clonotype was obtained from a female donor with early-stage non-small cell lung cancer. Sequencing used lung tumor tissue, obtained at surgery. The CDR3: CSARRSASGTDTQYF. In nucleotides, the CDR3 is TGCAGTGCTAGGAGGTCGGCTAGCGGCACAGATACGCAGTATTTT.